The 22 T cell receptor beta chains presented below share a single source sample, sequenced in a study of blood T cells in healthy people across ages. A second PCR of 7 to 11 cycles used a sample-barcoded 5' primer and a J-beta primer mix. TCRdb itself ran the 5' RACE reads through MiXCR, one entry per CDR3 protein. The sample yields over a million distinct CDR3 sequences, approximately 59% seen once. Material: blood. The receptors here all came from a man in his late teens or twenties in good health.

The J gene is TRBJ2-1, the V gene TRBV6-2 or TRBV6-3; possible D gene TRBD2, 5 bases. V lost 0 bases to trimming and J lost 0 bases, with 12 bases between them. This CDR3 spans 17 amino acids. Germline assignment: CDR1 MNHEY and CDR2 SVGEGT. The CDR3 protein is CASSYSAGGRSYNEQFF. DNA of the CDR3: TGTGCCAGCAGTTACTCGGCGGGCGGACGCTCCTACAATGAGCAGTTCTTC.

The J gene is TRBJ2-1, the V gene TRBV7-9; TRBD1 matches at 10 bases. This CDR3 is 14 amino acids long. V trimming: 4 bases; J trimming: 9 bases; junction bases outside the gene matches: 6. Germline loops: CDR1 SEHNR, CDR2 FQNEAQ (reference sequence). The CDR3 loop reads CASSSGTGEGEQFF. CDR3 coding DNA: TGTGCCAGCAGCTCAGGGACAGGGGAGGGTGAGCAGTTCTTC.

This chain connects TRBV5-1 to TRBJ2-5; D not certain. Germline V gene sequence: CDR1 SGHRS, CDR2 YFSETQ. V was cut by 6 bases and J by 7 bases, with 16 bases left in between. There are 13 residues in the CDR3. CDR3 bases: TGCGCCAGCATCAGGACCGGATCCGGGACCCAGTACTTC. This sequence encodes CASIRTGSGTQYF. The variable domain in full, with the rest retrieved from reference TRBV5-1 and TRBJ2-5, is KAGVTQTPRYLIKTRGQQVTLSCSPISGHRSVSWYQQTPGQGLQFLFEYFSETQRNKGNFPGRFSGRQFSNSRSEMNVSTLELGDSALYLCASIRTGSGTQYFGPGTRLLVL.

The chain is built from TRBV30 and TRBJ2-1, with TRBD2 identical over 14 bases. The CDR3 is 18 amino acids. The V segment lost 0 bases and the J segment 2 bases; nucleotides outside the gene matches: 6. CDR1 is GTSNPN and CDR2 is SVGIG in the germline V gene (reference sequence). DNA of the CDR3: TGTGCCTGGAGTGTAGGGACTAGCGGGAGTTTACCCTACAATGAGCAGTTCTTC. Amino acid sequence: CAWSVGTSGSLPYNEQFF.

This chain links TRBV12-5 with TRBJ2-2, with D possibly TRBD2 on 6 matching bases. Germline CDR1 and CDR2: LGHNT and FRNRAP. The V and J ends lost 5 bases and 8 bases respectively, with 15 bases between them. There are 14 residues in the CDR3. CDR3 sequence reads: CASGGGQTPGELFF. The CDR3 coding sequence is TGTGCTAGTGGTGGAGGGCAGACACCGGGGGAGCTGTTTTTT.

This chain links TRBV7-9 with TRBJ2-3; D may correspond to TRBD1 or TRBD2 (5 bases each). Germline-derived CDR1 and CDR2 are SEHNR and FQNEAQ (reference sequence). V was pared by 5 bases and J by 6 bases, with 15 bases between. The CDR3 extends over 14 amino acids. Here the CDR3 DNA reads TGTGCCAGCAGCCACCCGACTAACAGGGATACGCAGTATTTT. It translates to CASSHPTNRDTQYF.

The chain carries TRBV20-1 and TRBJ2-7; 8 bases align to TRBD1. This CDR3 has 13 residues. V was pared by 2 bases and J by 3 bases, with 3 bases of the junction left unmatched. In germline, CDR1 is DFQATT, CDR2 SNEGSKA (reference sequence). The CDR3 nucleotides are TGCAGTGCTAGATCAGACAGGGGCTACGAGCAGTACTTC. This codes for CSARSDRGYEQYF.

This clonotype was recorded a few times. V and J are TRBV20-1 and TRBJ2-5; 8 nucleotides line up with TRBD1. CDR1 is DFQATT and CDR2 is SNEGSKA in the germline V gene (reference sequence). J was trimmed by 4 bases and V by 5 bases; bases with no gene match: 3. This CDR3 has 12 residues. The CDR3 loop reads CSAGQGRETQYF. The CDR3 DNA reads as TGCAGTGCTGGACAGGGAAGAGAGACCCAGTACTTC.

This clonotype has only a few counts. The chain combines TRBV14 with TRBJ1-4, with D maybe TRBD1 (6 bases). There are 13 residues in the CDR3. Germline V CDR1 and CDR2: SGHDN, FVKESK. V was clipped by 4 bases and J by 3 bases, with 6 bases between them. The CDR3 loop reads CASSRQANEKLFF. The CDR3 DNA reads TGTGCCAGCAGCCGACAGGCTAATGAAAAACTGTTTTTT.

The chain carries TRBV3-1 and TRBJ2-6; unclear D gene. CDR3 size: 17 residues. Trimming left V 2 bases short and J 0 bases short, with 11 bases between. Germline CDR1 LGHDT, CDR2 YNNKEL (reference sequence). CDR3 nucleotide sequence: TGTGCCAGCAGCCAACGAGGCTTCAGCTCTGGGGCCAACGTCCTGACTTTC. This codes for CASSQRGFSSGANVLTF.

This chain uses TRBV5-1 with TRBJ2-5; TRBD2 is a possible D gene (5 bases). The tail of the sequence fits TRBJ2-7 better, so the J call may be wrong. Germline V lookup: CDR1 SGHRS, CDR2 YFSETQ. CDR3 length: 14 amino acids. Here the CDR3 DNA reads TGCGCCAGCAGCTTAGAGCGGCCCCGGAGCGAGCAGTACTTC. This sequence encodes CASSLERPRSEQYF.

The chain employs TRBV2 and TRBJ2-1; D gene unclear. CDR1 and CDR2 (germline): SNHLY, FYNNEI. Trimming took off 9 bases at V and 0 bases at J, with 21 bases between the two ends. CDR3 length equals 17 residues. The CDR3 coding sequence is TGTGCCAGTACCGGTCCTCCTTGGCTAAACTCCTACAATGAGCAGTTCTTC. Protein: CASTGPPWLNSYNEQFF.

The rearrangement uses TRBV6-5 and TRBJ1-5; no clear D gene. Trimming shortened V by 9 bases and J by 1 base, and 10 bases separated the two germline ends. Per germline, CDR1 MNHEY and CDR2 SVGAGI. The CDR3 extends over 13 amino acids. Written as DNA, the CDR3 is TGTGCCAGGCAAAGAAGGAGCAATCAGCCCCAGCATTTT. Protein product: CARQRRSNQPQHF.

This rearrangement joins TRBV6-2 or TRBV6-3 to TRBJ2-7; D remains ambiguous. V gave up 2 bases and J gave up 5 bases, with 31 bases separating them. CDR1 and CDR2 from the germline V gene are MNHEY and SVGEGT. CDR3 length equals 20 residues. CDR3: CASSYDLSLIGPGRTHEQYF. Written as DNA, the CDR3 is TGTGCCAGCAGTTACGACTTGAGTTTGATCGGGCCAGGTAGGACCCACGAGCAGTACTTC.

On this clonotype itself: It may be a read error: a sequence one base away is much more abundant. The chain uses TRBV7-2 and TRBJ2-1; TRBD2 agrees at 11 bases. The J call is in doubt because the DNA end fits TRBJ2-7 better. Germline CDR1 reads SGHTA; CDR2 reads FQGNSA. This CDR3 is 15 amino acids long. CDR3 amino acids: CASSLGLAAYNEQYF. The CDR3 DNA reads TGTGCCAGCAGCTTGGGACTAGCGGCCTACAATGAGCAGTACTTC.

V is TRBV7-2 and J is TRBJ2-5; 10 nucleotides match TRBD2. The length of the CDR3 is 16 residues. The V gene's germline CDR1 is SGHTA and CDR2 FQGNSA. With V trimmed by 1 base and J by 2 bases, 4 bases remained unmatched. The CDR3 reads CASSLGPSGGQETQYF. Here the CDR3 DNA reads TGTGCCAGCAGCTTAGGGCCTAGCGGGGGACAAGAGACCCAGTACTTC. Full variable domain (rest looked up from reference TRBV7-2 and TRBJ2-5): GAGVSQSPSNKVTEKGKDVELRCDPISGHTALYWYRQSLGQGLEFLIYFQGNSAPDKSGLPSDRFSAERTGGSVSTLTIQRTQQEDSAVYLCASSLGPSGGQETQYFGPGTRLLVL.

This clonotype has a handful of counts. The rearrangement joins TRBV7-9 to TRBJ2-7, with D possibly matching TRBD2 (5 bases). Near its end, the DNA agrees better with TRBJ2-5, so the J call may be wrong. The CDR3 covers 12 residues. The V gene's germline CDR1 is SEHNR and CDR2 FQNEAQ (reference sequence). The CDR3 protein is CASSRVEETQYF. The DNA for the CDR3 is TGTGCCAGCTCGAGGGTGGAAGAGACCCAGTACTTC.

The chain recombines TRBV4-2 with TRBJ2-1, with D possibly matching TRBD2 (6 bases). The V end lost 2 bases, the J end lost 10 bases, and 15 bases lay between the germline ends. CDR1 is LGHNA and CDR2 is YNFKEQ in the germline V gene. The CDR3 is 14 amino acids. CDR3 sequence (DNA): TGTGCCAGCAGCCAATCGGGCGGGGCCTACGAGCAGTTCTTC. Its translation is CASSQSGGAYEQFF.

This rearrangement joins TRBV7-2 to TRBJ1-1, with D maybe TRBD1 (6 bases). This CDR3 is 11 amino acids long. Germline-derived CDR1 and CDR2 are SGHTA and FQGNSA. The ends were cut back, 2 bases at V and 10 bases at J, with 8 bases in the middle. For the CDR3, the DNA is TGTGCCAGCAGCTTACTACAGGGAGCTTTCTTT. Translation: CASSLLQGAFF.

This clonotype has at least ten counts. J is TRBJ2-7 and V is TRBV20-1, with a possible D match to TRBD1 (5 bases). V lost 4 bases and J lost 3, with 13 bases in between. CDR3 length equals 13 residues. Germline CDR1 and CDR2: DFQATT and SNEGSKA (reference sequence). The CDR3, as DNA: TGCAGTGCTAAAGAAGAGACAGACTACGAGCAGTACTTC. It specifies CSAKEETDYEQYF.

The V gene is TRBV7-2, the J gene TRBJ2-3; tentative D call: TRBD1 (6 bases). CDR1 and CDR2 (germline): SGHTA, FQGNSA. V dropped 2 bases and J dropped 6 bases, with 18 bases sitting between them. The CDR3 has 16 amino acids. CDR3 in amino acids: CASSLSRTASTDTQYF. The CDR3 DNA follows: TGTGCCAGCAGCTTAAGTAGGACAGCTTCCACGGATACGCAGTATTTT.

This clonotype was seen only a few times. This rearrangement joins TRBV9 to TRBJ2-5; TRBD1 aligns across 10 bases. This CDR3 has 16 residues. V dropped 3 bases and J dropped 4; count of bases not matched to a gene: 9. The germline gives CDR1 SGDLS, CDR2 YYNGEE. The CDR3 sequence is CASSADPGQGLETQYF. The CDR3 region has the DNA TGTGCCAGCAGCGCCGACCCGGGACAGGGGTTAGAGACCCAGTACTTC.